This T cell receptor (beta chain) was identified in a study of Graves' ophthalmopathy and Graves' hyperthyroidism. Overall study: Peripheral blood collection took place at initial diagnosis, before any treatment.

Investigators amplified TCR beta CDR3 regions from RNA transcripts. Second-round multiplex PCR came after a first-round RT-PCR that employed HTBI primers. TCRdb independently ran MiXCR on the multiplex PCR reads; one entry per CDR3 protein. The sample includes about 340,000 distinct CDR3 sequences, roughly a sixth seen only once; the top ten take 12%. Broader study findings: At 65% to 71% sensitivity and roughly 72% specificity, the model predicted progression of the ophthalmopathy. Blood samples also showed most expanded thyroid clonotypes exceeding 0.001 frequency.

CDR1 is SGDLS, CDR2 YYNGEE, per germline. Trimming shortened V by 3 bases and J by 4 bases, and 12 bases separated the two germline ends. CDR3 length: 14 residues. The sample holds many counts of this clonotype. Its antigen is not identified. Active ophthalmopathy (CAS at least 3, NOSPECS at least 4), lasting under 3 months. Sequencing was done on a sample of peripheral blood. The clonotype was recovered from an adult man with Graves' ophthalmopathy. The chain carries TRBV9 and TRBJ2-3; D gene unclear. CDR3 in DNA: TGTGCCAGCAGCGCCGAGTGGGGATCAGATACGCAGTATTTT. It is translated as CASSAEWGSDTQYF.